The 27 T cell receptor beta chains below all came from one sample that was sequenced in a study of post-analysis software for immune sequencing data. Overall study findings and caveats: TRBV5-6, TRBV5-1 and TRBV20-1 were among four or five TRBV segments more frequent in patients than controls.

Unique molecular identifiers tagged the TCR beta cDNA libraries. TCRdb redid the calling of the PCR reads with MiXCR, one entry per CDR3 protein. Of 750,000 to 950,000 distinct CDR3 sequences in the sample, 40% to 55% were seen once. Antigen specificity for these receptors is unknown. Specimen: blood. The source of these receptors is a girl under 18 with multiple sclerosis.

This clonotype showed up just a few times. J is TRBJ2-5 and V is TRBV20-1, with TRBD2 identical over 7 bases. The closer fit of TRBJ2-7 to the DNA end suggests the J call may be wrong. The V gene's germline CDR1 is DFQATT and CDR2 SNEGSKA (reference sequence). This CDR3 region has 16 residues. This CDR3 is CSVARGTSDKGDEQYF. The CDR3 DNA follows: TGCAGTGTTGCTAGGGGAACTAGCGATAAGGGCGACGAGCAGTACTTC.

The rearrangement uses TRBV4-2 and TRBJ2-5; 11 positions agree with TRBD2. V was clipped by 4 bases and J by 4 bases; unmatched bases: 11. Germline loops: CDR1 LGHNA, CDR2 YNFKEQ. This CDR3 region has 17 residues. CDR3 nucleotide sequence: TGTGCCAGCAGCCCTTCCGGGCTAGCGGGAGGAAGAGAGACCCAGTACTTC. Translated: CASSPSGLAGGRETQYF.

There are a few counts of this clonotype. The V gene is TRBV20-1, the J gene TRBJ2-3; 8 bases fit TRBD2. Germline values: CDR1 DFQATT, CDR2 SNEGSKA (reference sequence). After removal of 5 bases from V and 3 bases from J, the junction contained 10 bases not matched to a gene. The CDR3 is made up of 15 amino acids. The CDR3 DNA sequence: TGCAGTGCTCCGGGACTAGAGGGCATTACAGATACGCAGTATTTT. Translating it yields CSAPGLEGITDTQYF.

The chain recombines TRBV20-1 with TRBJ1-1, with unresolved D. This CDR3 is 13 amino acids long. CDR1 DFQATT and CDR2 SNEGSKA come from the germline V gene (reference sequence). V was cut by 6 bases and J by 5 bases, with 16 bases left in between. The DNA for the CDR3 is TGCAGTGCCCCCGGCGAGGGCACGACTGAAGCTTTCTTT. The encoded protein is CSAPGEGTTEAFF.

This sequence joins TRBV4-2 and TRBJ1-2, with D possibly being TRBD1 (5 bases). V was cut by 1 base and J by 4 bases, with 10 bases left in between. CDR1 LGHNA and CDR2 YNFKEQ come from the germline V gene. The CDR3 runs to 14 residues. Here the CDR3 DNA reads TGTGCCAGCAGCCAAGCGGGGACTCTCTATGGCTACACCTTC. Its translation is CASSQAGTLYGYTF.

This clonotype appeared once. The V call is TRBV6-2 or TRBV6-3, the J call TRBJ2-1; 8 nucleotides align to TRBD1. CDR3 size: 15 residues. V dropped 6 bases and J dropped 1; count of bases not matched to a gene: 5. Germline lookup yields CDR1 MNHEY and CDR2 SVGEGT. The CDR3 nucleotides are TGTGCCAGCAGAAATGACAGGGGTTCCTACAATGAGCAGTTCTTC. This encodes CASRNDRGSYNEQFF.

This clonotype was detected only a few times. This sequence joins TRBV11-2 and TRBJ2-1, with TRBD2 matching over 15 bases. CDR1 and CDR2 from the germline V gene are SGHAT and FQNNGV. The CDR3 contains 17 residues. V was clipped by 5 bases and J by 13 bases; unmatched bases: 15. CDR3 protein: CASSRGLAGGPQETQFF. For the CDR3, the DNA is TGTGCCAGCAGCCGGGGACTAGCGGGAGGACCCCAAGAGACCCAGTTCTTC.

This clonotype occurred a few times. The chain links TRBV2 to TRBJ1-2, with 10 bases fitting TRBD1. The CDR3 length is 17 residues. J gave up 4 bases and V 5 bases, and 13 bases lay outside the gene matches. The germline V gene encodes CDR1 SNHLY and CDR2 FYNNEI. The DNA for the CDR3 is TGTGCCAGCAGTCCAGACAGGGGGCGAATTAACCGCTATGGCTACACCTTC. It encodes CASSPDRGRINRYGYTF. The full variable domain, with the rest looked up from reference TRBV2 and TRBJ1-2, is EPEVTQTPSHQVTQMGQEVILRCVPISNHLYFYWYRQILGQKVEFLVSFYNNEISEKSEIFDDQFSVERPDGSNFTLKIRSTKLEDSAMYFCASSPDRGRINRYGYTFGSGTRLTVV.

This clonotype occurred many times. The V and J genes are TRBV28 and TRBJ2-5; D is perhaps TRBD1 (6 bases). There are 15 residues in the CDR3. Germline CDR1 is MDHEN and CDR2 is SYDVKM. V was shortened by 7 bases and J by 4 bases, with 19 bases between the two germline ends. This CDR3 is CASMGTTGLGETQYF. The CDR3 DNA reads as TGTGCCAGCATGGGAACGACAGGATTGGGAGAGACCCAGTACTTC. The entire variable domain, with the rest obtained from reference TRBV28 and TRBJ2-5, is as follows: DVKVTQSSRYLVKRTGEKVFLECVQDMDHENMFWYRQDPGLGLRLIYFSYDVKMKEKGDIPEGYSVSREKKERFSLILESASTNQTSMYLCASMGTTGLGETQYFGPGTRLLVL.

The gene calls are TRBV7-9 and TRBJ1-2; 9 positions match TRBD1. Germline V gives CDR1 SEHNR, CDR2 FQNEAQ (reference sequence). After removal of 4 bases from V and 4 bases from J, the junction contained 7 bases not matched to a gene. CDR3 length: 15 residues. This CDR3 reads CASSSQGAFGYGYTF. The CDR3 DNA follows: TGTGCCAGCAGCTCACAGGGGGCGTTCGGCTATGGCTACACCTTC.

This clonotype showed up just a few times. The chain joins TRBV7-8 to TRBJ2-1; D might be TRBD1 or TRBD2, each matching 5 bases. The CDR3 is made up of 16 amino acids. The V gene lost 5 bases and the J gene lost 2 bases, with 16 bases spanning the gap. The germline CDR1 and CDR2 sequences are SGHVS and FQNEAQ. As DNA, the CDR3 is TGTGCCAGCAGCCTCGGGACGGCCCTCACCTACAATGAGCAGTTCTTC. Amino acids: CASSLGTALTYNEQFF. The full variable domain, rest sourced from reference TRBV7-8 and TRBJ2-1, is GAGVSQSPRYKVAKRGQDVALRCDPISGHVSLFWYQQALGQGPEFLTYFQNEAQLDKSGLPSDRFFAERPEGSVSTLKIQRTQQEDSAVYLCASSLGTALTYNEQFFGPGTRLTVL.

This clonotype was detected many times. DNA of the CDR3: TGCGCCAGCAGCCTGTCCCAGAGCTACGAGCAGTACTTC. This sequence encodes CASSLSQSYEQYF. V and J are TRBV5-1 and TRBJ2-7; no clear D. Between the trimmed V and J ends, which lost 4 bases and 3 bases, there was a span of 11 bases. The CDR3 totals 13 residues. CDR1 and CDR2 (germline): SGHRS, YFSETQ. Full variable domain (missing parts from reference TRBV5-1 and TRBJ2-7): KAGVTQTPRYLIKTRGQQVTLSCSPISGHRSVSWYQQTPGQGLQFLFEYFSETQRNKGNFPGRFSGRQFSNSRSEMNVSTLELGDSALYLCASSLSQSYEQYFGPGTRLTVT.

This clonotype showed up just a few times. The V call is TRBV6-5, the J call TRBJ2-5, with 8 bases lining up with TRBD2. This CDR3 has 15 amino acids. The junction had 4 bases not matched to a gene; V was cut back by 0 bases and J by 4 bases. Germline V gene data show CDR1 as MNHEY and CDR2 as SVGAGI. CDR3 DNA sequence: TGTGCCAGCAGTTACTCGGGACTAGTGGCAGAGACCCAGTACTTC. The encoded protein is CASSYSGLVAETQYF.

This chain links TRBV20-1 with TRBJ1-2; D not resolved. The CDR3 extends over 12 amino acids. The V gene lost 3 bases and the J gene lost 8 bases, with 13 bases spanning the gap. Looked up from germline, CDR1 is DFQATT and CDR2 is SNEGSKA (reference sequence). CDR3: CSARAGLTGYTF. DNA of the CDR3: TGCAGTGCTAGGGCCGGACTAACGGGCTACACCTTC.

On this clonotype itself: At one end the junction does not follow the germline gene, possibly because of a read error. The CDR3 spells CAGSSDWMYNEQFF. Here the CDR3 DNA reads TGCGCCGGCAGCTCGGACTGGATGTACAATGAGCAGTTCTTC. The V call is TRBV5-1, the J call TRBJ2-1; TRBD2 might be the D (5 bases). The germline gives CDR1 SGHRS, CDR2 YFSETQ. This CDR3 has 14 residues.

The chain employs TRBV6-1 and TRBJ2-5, with TRBD2 identical over 7 bases. CDR1 and CDR2 (germline): MNHNS, SASEGT. The trim removed 10 bases at V and 10 bases at J, leaving 12 bases unmatched. The CDR3 loop spans 12 amino acids. CDR3 residues: CATRGTTRDQYF. The CDR3, as DNA: TGTGCCACCCGCGGGACTACAAGGGACCAGTACTTC.

V gene TRBV28 combines with J gene TRBJ2-7; 9 nucleotides agree with TRBD1. V dropped 5 bases and J dropped 3; count of bases not matched to a gene: 8. There are 15 residues in the CDR3. Germline assignment: CDR1 MDHEN and CDR2 SYDVKM. CDR3 amino acids: CASSTSRDRDYEQYF. The CDR3 nucleotides read TGTGCCAGCAGTACCAGCAGGGACAGGGACTACGAGCAGTACTTC. Combining the CDR3 with reference TRBV28 and TRBJ2-7 gives the whole variable domain DVKVTQSSRYLVKRTGEKVFLECVQDMDHENMFWYRQDPGLGLRLIYFSYDVKMKEKGDIPEGYSVSREKKERFSLILESASTNQTSMYLCASSTSRDRDYEQYFGPGTRLTVT.

This sequence joins TRBV24-1 and TRBJ2-1; no definite D call. With the DNA end fitting TRBJ2-7 better, the J assignment may be wrong. CDR1 is KGHDR, CDR2 SFDVKD, per germline. This CDR3 has 16 amino acids. This chain's CDR3 is CATSERAAQPYNEQYF. As DNA, the CDR3 is TGTGCCACCAGTGAACGTGCGGCCCAGCCGTACAATGAGCAGTACTTC.

The chain links TRBV15 to TRBJ2-7, with D possibly being TRBD1 (5 bases). V shed 0 bases and J shed 5 bases, with 8 bases lying between them. Germline V gives CDR1 LNHNV, CDR2 YYDKDF (reference sequence). This CDR3 region has 13 residues. The CDR3 DNA reads as TGTGCCACCAGCAGAGACAGGGTGGACGAGCAGTACTTC. It translates to CATSRDRVDEQYF.

This clonotype was detected only a few times. The chain couples TRBV29-1 to TRBJ2-1; 9 bases match TRBD2. In germline, CDR1 is SQVTM, CDR2 ANQGSEA. This CDR3 is built from 15 residues. V lost 1 base, J lost 10 bases, and 11 bases stayed unmatched. In nucleotides, the CDR3 is TGCAGCGTTGAAGGGGGACTAGCCGCAGATTACGAGCAGTTCTTC. Its translation is CSVEGGLAADYEQFF.

This clonotype was seen more than once but under ten times. The chain recombines TRBV18 with TRBJ2-7; 8 nucleotides align to TRBD1. Looked up from germline, CDR1 is KGHSH and CDR2 is LQKENI. The J segment lost 0 bases and the V segment lost 1 base, leaving 8 bases of the junction unmatched. This CDR3 region has 17 residues. As DNA, the CDR3 is TGTGCCAGCTCACCACGGGGGACAGGATGGGCCTCCTACGAGCAGTACTTC. Its translation: CASSPRGTGWASYEQYF. Supplemented by reference TRBV18 and TRBJ2-7, the full variable domain reads NAGVMQNPRHLVRRRGQEARLRCSPMKGHSHVYWYRQLPEEGLKFMVYLQKENIIDESGMPKERFSAEFPKEGPSILRIQQVVRGDSAAYFCASSPRGTGWASYEQYFGPGTRLTVT.

This clonotype was recorded a few times. The chain is built from TRBV12-3 or TRBV12-4 and TRBJ2-3, with a tentative D call TRBD2 (6 bases). Between the trimmed V and J ends, which lost 8 bases and 4 bases, there was a span of 13 bases. The CDR3 loop spans 13 amino acids. This chain's CDR3 is CASGAGRSDTQYF. Written as DNA, the CDR3 is TGTGCCAGCGGGGCGGGGCGGTCAGATACGCAGTATTTT.

This clonotype was picked up many times. The V call is TRBV3-1, the J call TRBJ2-1; 8 bases fit TRBD2. The CDR3 length is 17 residues. Trimming cost V 4 bases and J 9 bases; bases outside gene matches: 17. CDR1 LGHDT and CDR2 YNNKEL come from the germline V gene (reference sequence). CDR3 amino acids: CASSPTTSGSPGGEQFF. CDR3 nucleotide sequence: TGTGCCAGCAGCCCGACTACTAGCGGTTCCCCCGGGGGTGAGCAGTTCTTC.

V gene TRBV21-1 combines with J gene TRBJ2-1. TRBV21-1 is assigned pseudogene status. The CDR3 loop spans 14 amino acids. CDR3 region: CANPTGSSYNEQFF. The CDR3 DNA reads TGTGCCAACCCGACAGGAAGCTCCTACAATGAGCAGTTCTTC.

The chain recombines TRBV15 with TRBJ2-1; 9 nucleotides match TRBD2. Germline V gene sequence: CDR1 LNHNV, CDR2 YYDKDF (reference sequence). J was trimmed by 5 bases and V by 2 bases; bases with no gene match: 7. There are 16 residues in the CDR3. The CDR3 DNA is TGTGCCACCAGCAGACGGGCTAGCGGGGAACACAATGAGCAGTTCTTC. The encoded protein is CATSRRASGEHNEQFF.

J is TRBJ2-5 and V is TRBV20-1; D might be TRBD1 or TRBD2, each matching 5 bases. Germline assignment: CDR1 DFQATT and CDR2 SNEGSKA (reference sequence). V lost 3 bases, J lost 5 bases, and 19 bases lay in between. The CDR3 loop spans 15 amino acids. The DNA for the CDR3 is TGCAGTGCTAGCCTTCCGGGACCCTTAGAGGAGACCCAGTACTTC. Residues: CSASLPGPLEETQYF.

This chain joins TRBV12-3 or TRBV12-4 and TRBJ2-2; TRBD2 is a possible D gene (6 bases). The CDR3 consists of 18 residues. The V gene lost 6 bases and the J gene lost 0 bases, with 20 bases spanning the gap. CDR3 coding DNA: TGTGCCAGCAGCCCTCATGGAGGGCCCGGCTCGAACACCGGGGAGCTGTTTTTT. The encoded protein is CASSPHGGPGSNTGELFF.